This TCR beta chain is drawn from a study of OX40 agonist ivuxolimab in advanced cancers. Clones were read by immunoSEQ multiplex PCR, and TCRdb kept only the in-frame ones, dropping some. This table holds some 68,000 clones, about nine tenths found once. Germline V gene data show CDR1 as SGHTA and CDR2 as FQGNSA. The CDR3 covers 15 residues. With 2 bases removed from V and 1 base from J, the gap between germline ends came to 9 bases. The sample here was CD4+ or CD8+ T cells sorted from blood, taken in a trial of the OX40 agonist ivuxolimab. The TCR comes from an adult with an advanced solid tumor such as melanoma, head and neck, liver or kidney cancer. The rearrangement uses TRBV7-2 and TRBJ1-3; D remains ambiguous. CDR3 sequence (DNA): TGTGCCAGCAGCTTATCCCGAGCTTCTGGAAACACCATATATTTT. Protein: CASSLSRASGNTIYF.